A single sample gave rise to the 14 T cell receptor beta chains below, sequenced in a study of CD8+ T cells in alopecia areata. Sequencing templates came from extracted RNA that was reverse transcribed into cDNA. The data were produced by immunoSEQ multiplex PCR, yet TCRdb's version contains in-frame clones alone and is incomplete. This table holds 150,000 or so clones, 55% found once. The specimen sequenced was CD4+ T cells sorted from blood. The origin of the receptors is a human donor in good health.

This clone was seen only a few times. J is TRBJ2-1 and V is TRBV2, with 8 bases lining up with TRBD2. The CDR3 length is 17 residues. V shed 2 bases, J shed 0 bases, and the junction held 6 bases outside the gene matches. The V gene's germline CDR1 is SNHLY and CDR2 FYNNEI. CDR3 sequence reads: CASSEIAGLSSYNEQFF. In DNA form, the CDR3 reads TGTGCCAGCAGTGAAATAGCGGGACTGAGCTCCTACAATGAGCAGTTCTTC.

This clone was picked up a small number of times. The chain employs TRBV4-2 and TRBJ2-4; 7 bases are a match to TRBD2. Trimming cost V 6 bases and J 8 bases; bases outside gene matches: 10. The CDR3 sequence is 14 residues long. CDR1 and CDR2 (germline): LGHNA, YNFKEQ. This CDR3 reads CASRPSYREDIQYF. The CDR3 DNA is TGTGCCAGCAGACCCTCCTACCGGGAGGACATTCAGTACTTC.

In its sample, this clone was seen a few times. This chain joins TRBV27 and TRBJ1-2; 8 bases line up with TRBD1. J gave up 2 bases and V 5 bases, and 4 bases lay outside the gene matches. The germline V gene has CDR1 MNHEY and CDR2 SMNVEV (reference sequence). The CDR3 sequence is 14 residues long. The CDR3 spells CASSTRQGNYGYTF. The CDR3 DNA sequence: TGTGCCAGCAGTACCCGACAGGGGAACTATGGCTACACCTTC.

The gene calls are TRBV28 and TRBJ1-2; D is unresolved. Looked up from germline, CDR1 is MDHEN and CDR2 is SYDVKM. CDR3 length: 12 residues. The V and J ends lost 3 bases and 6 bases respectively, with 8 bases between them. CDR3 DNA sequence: TGTGCCAGCAGTTTTGGACGTGATGGCTACACCTTC. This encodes CASSFGRDGYTF.

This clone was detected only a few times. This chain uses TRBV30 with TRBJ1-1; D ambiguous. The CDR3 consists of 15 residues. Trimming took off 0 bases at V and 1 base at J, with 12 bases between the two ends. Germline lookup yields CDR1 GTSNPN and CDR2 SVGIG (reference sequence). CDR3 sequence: CAWSVKATQNTEAFF. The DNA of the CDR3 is TGTGCCTGGAGTGTAAAGGCCACCCAGAACACTGAAGCTTTCTTT.

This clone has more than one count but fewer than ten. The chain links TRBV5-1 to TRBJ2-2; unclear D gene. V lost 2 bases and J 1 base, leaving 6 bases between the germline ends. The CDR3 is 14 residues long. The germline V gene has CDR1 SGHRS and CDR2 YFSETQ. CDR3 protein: CASSFDLNTGELFF. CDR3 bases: TGCGCCAGCAGCTTCGACCTGAACACCGGGGAGCTGTTTTTT.

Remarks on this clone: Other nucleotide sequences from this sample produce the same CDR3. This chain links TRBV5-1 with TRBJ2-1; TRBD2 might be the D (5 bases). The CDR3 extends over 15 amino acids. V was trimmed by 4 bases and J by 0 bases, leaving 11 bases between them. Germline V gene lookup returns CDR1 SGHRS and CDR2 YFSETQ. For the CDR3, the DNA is TGCGCCAGCAGCCCCGAGGCGGGCTCCTACAATGAGCAGTTCTTC. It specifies CASSPEAGSYNEQFF.

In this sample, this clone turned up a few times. CDR3 bases: TGTGCCAGCAGCGTAGGTCCAGGGCCCGGCTATGGCTACACCTTC. Translating gives CASSVGPGPGYGYTF. This sequence joins TRBV9 and TRBJ1-2, with a possible D match to TRBD1 (5 bases). This CDR3 contains 15 residues. V was pared by 0 bases and J by 4 bases, with 13 bases between. Germline-derived CDR1 and CDR2 are SGDLS and YYNGEE. Drawing the rest from reference TRBV9 and TRBJ1-2, the complete variable domain is DSGVTQTPKHLITATGQRVTLRCSPRSGDLSVYWYQQSLDQGLQFLIQYYNGEERAKGNILERFSAQQFPDLHSELNLSSLELGDSALYFCASSVGPGPGYGYTFGSGTRLTVV.

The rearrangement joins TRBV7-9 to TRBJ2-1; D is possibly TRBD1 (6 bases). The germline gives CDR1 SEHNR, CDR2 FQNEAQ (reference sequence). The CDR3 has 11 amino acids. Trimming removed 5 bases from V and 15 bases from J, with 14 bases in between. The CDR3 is CASSIRDNLFF. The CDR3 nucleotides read TGTGCCAGCAGCATACGGGACAATCTGTTCTTC.

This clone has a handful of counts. Here the CDR3 DNA reads TGTGCCAGCAGTTTCAGAGGGGGAAGAACTGGAAACACCATATATTTT. Encoded protein: CASSFRGGRTGNTIYF. This chain joins TRBV28 and TRBJ1-3; tentative D call: TRBD1 (6 bases). The V gene's germline CDR1 is MDHEN and CDR2 SYDVKM. The CDR3 extends over 16 amino acids. V was trimmed by 3 bases and J by 2 bases, leaving 14 bases between them.

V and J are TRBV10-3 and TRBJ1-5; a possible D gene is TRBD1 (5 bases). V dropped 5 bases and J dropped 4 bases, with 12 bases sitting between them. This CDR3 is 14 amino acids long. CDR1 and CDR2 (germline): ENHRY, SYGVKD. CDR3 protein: CAISNSGLNQPQHF. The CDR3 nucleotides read TGTGCCATCAGTAATTCAGGGCTGAATCAGCCCCAGCATTTT.

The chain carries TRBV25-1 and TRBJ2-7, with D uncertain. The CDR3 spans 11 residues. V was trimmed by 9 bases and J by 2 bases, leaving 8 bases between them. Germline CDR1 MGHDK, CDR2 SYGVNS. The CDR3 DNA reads TGTGCCAGTCCCTCAACCTACGAGCAGTACTTC. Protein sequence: CASPSTYEQYF.

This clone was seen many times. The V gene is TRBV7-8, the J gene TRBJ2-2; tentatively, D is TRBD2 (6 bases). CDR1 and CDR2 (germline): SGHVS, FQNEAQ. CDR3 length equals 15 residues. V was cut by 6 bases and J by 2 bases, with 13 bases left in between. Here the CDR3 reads CASRKGGVNTGELFF. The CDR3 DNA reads TGTGCCAGCAGAAAGGGCGGGGTTAACACCGGGGAGCTGTTTTTT.

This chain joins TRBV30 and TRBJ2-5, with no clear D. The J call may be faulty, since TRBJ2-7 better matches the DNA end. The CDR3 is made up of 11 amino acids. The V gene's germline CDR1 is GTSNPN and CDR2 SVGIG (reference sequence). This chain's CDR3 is CAWSISYEQYF. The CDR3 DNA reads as TGTGCCTGGAGTATCTCCTACGAGCAGTACTTC.